These 21 T cell receptor beta chains share one sample of origin, sequenced in a study of patients and donors after allogeneic stem cell transplantation. MiXCR was run by TCRdb on the RT-PCR reads, yielding one entry per CDR3 protein. Among roughly 230,000 distinct CDR3 sequences listed, 13% to 15% were seen once. The specimen was blood, either unsorted or a sorted T cell fraction (not recorded which). The receptors were gathered from a human donor who was either an allogeneic HSCT recipient or a stem cell or donor lymphocyte infusion donor (not recorded which). It is not recorded whose cells these are; they may come from a transplant donor.

This clonotype was recorded many times. The chain joins TRBV12-3 or TRBV12-4 to TRBJ2-5; D remains unclear. Trimming pared 1 base from V and 1 base from J, leaving 7 bases between. The CDR3 covers 14 residues. In DNA, the CDR3 is TGTGCCAGCAGTTTAGTAGGTCCCCAAGAGACCCAGTACTTC. Translation: CASSLVGPQETQYF.

A few counts support this clonotype. The chain is built from TRBV19 and TRBJ1-5; D might be TRBD1 (5 bases). The length of the CDR3 is 14 residues. V gave up 7 bases and J gave up 4 bases, with 14 bases separating them. Per the germline V gene, CDR1 is LNHDA and CDR2 is SQIVND (reference sequence). This CDR3 reads CASTNRDQNQPQHF. In DNA form, the CDR3 reads TGTGCCAGTACTAACCGGGACCAGAATCAGCCCCAGCATTTT.

This chain links TRBV10-3 with TRBJ2-2, with D tentatively TRBD1 or TRBD2 (6 bases each). Germline loops: CDR1 ENHRY, CDR2 SYGVKD. Deletions cut 0 bases from V and 0 bases from J, with 11 bases between. The CDR3 has 17 amino acids. This chain's CDR3 is CAISESGGPTNTGELFF. The CDR3 DNA reads as TGTGCCATCAGTGAGTCGGGGGGCCCAACGAACACCGGGGAGCTGTTTTTT.

The chain employs TRBV14 and TRBJ2-1; no clear D gene. In germline, CDR1 is SGHDN, CDR2 FVKESK. The V end was cut by 4 bases, the J end by 4 bases, with 8 bases between. This CDR3 is built from 13 residues. CDR3 bases: TGTGCCAGCAGCCGGCCGGTATACAATGAGCAGTTCTTC. It yields the protein CASSRPVYNEQFF.

In this sample, this clonotype turned up many times. The chain is built from TRBV12-3 or TRBV12-4 and TRBJ2-7, with D perhaps assigned TRBD1 or TRBD2 (5 bases each). V lost 5 bases and J 1 base, leaving 12 bases between the germline ends. CDR3 length: 14 residues. The CDR3 reads CASSGDGISYEQYF. The CDR3 DNA is TGTGCCAGCAGTGGGGACGGAATATCCTACGAGCAGTACTTC.

The table lists this clonotype with many counts. The V call is TRBV20-1, the J call TRBJ2-2, with TRBD1 matching 9 bases. The CDR3 contains 12 residues. The V gene's germline CDR1 is DFQATT and CDR2 SNEGSKA (reference sequence). The V and J ends lost 5 bases and 5 bases, in that order; junction bases with no gene match: 0. CDR3: CSADRGTGELFF. The CDR3 DNA is TGCAGTGCTGACAGGGGGACCGGGGAGCTGTTTTTT.

This clonotype was picked up a small number of times. The CDR3 region has the DNA TGTGCCAGCAGTTCCCCTAGCGGGAGAGACAACCCTTCAAAGCTGTTTTTT. Residues: CASSSPSGRDNPSKLFF. The rearrangement joins TRBV6-5 to TRBJ2-2, with TRBD2 identical over 10 bases. This CDR3 is 17 amino acids long. The V gene end was trimmed by 4 bases and the J gene end by 12 bases; junction bases not matched to a gene: 17. CDR1 is MNHEY and CDR2 is SVGAGI in the germline V gene.

This clonotype was seen many times. This chain uses TRBV29-1 with TRBJ1-1; 7 positions match TRBD1. The CDR3 totals 14 residues. The germline CDR1 and CDR2 sequences are SQVTM and ANQGSEA. Trimming cost V 7 bases and J 2 bases; bases outside gene matches: 10. The DNA for the CDR3 is TGCAGCGGCCAACACACAGGGGTCAACACTGAAGCTTTCTTT. Its protein is CSGQHTGVNTEAFF.

CDR3 protein: CASSLTGAGSGTDTQYF. The CDR3 DNA reads TGTGCCAGCAGCTTAACAGGGGCAGGCTCCGGCACAGATACGCAGTATTTT. The V gene is TRBV7-3, the J gene TRBJ2-3, with D possibly being TRBD1 (5 bases). The CDR3 has 17 residues. Trimming stripped 0 bases from V and 1 base from J, with 14 bases between. Germline V CDR1 and CDR2: SGHTA, FQGTGA.

This clonotype was observed a few times. V is TRBV12-3 or TRBV12-4 and J is TRBJ2-4; D possibly uses TRBD1 or TRBD2 (5 bases each). The CDR3 has 11 residues. Trimming shortened V by 5 bases and J by 11 bases, and 10 bases separated the two germline ends. The CDR3 sequence: CASSPSGLQYF. In nucleotides, the CDR3 is TGTGCCAGCAGTCCGTCGGGACTTCAGTACTTC.

This clonotype was seen repeatedly, ten times or more. The gene calls are TRBV7-2 and TRBJ2-5; no reliable D call. CDR1 is SGHTA, CDR2 FQGNSA, per germline. Trimming took 1 base from V and 1 from J, leaving 10 bases between them. This CDR3 contains 15 residues. CDR3 in amino acids: CASSLGPSAQETQYF. DNA for the CDR3: TGTGCCAGCAGCTTAGGACCCTCGGCCCAAGAGACCCAGTACTTC.

The V gene is TRBV29-1, the J gene TRBJ2-3, with D tentatively TRBD2 (6 bases). V was trimmed by 6 bases and J by 1 base, leaving 20 bases between them. CDR1 and CDR2 (germline): SQVTM, ANQGSEA. The CDR3 totals 16 residues. The CDR3 DNA reads TGCAGCGTCCCAACGGAGGGAACTAGTCGCACAGATACGCAGTATTTT. It specifies CSVPTEGTSRTDTQYF.

This chain links TRBV30 with TRBJ1-5; D may be TRBD1 (6 bases). The CDR3 covers 12 residues. Germline CDR1 GTSNPN, CDR2 SVGIG (reference sequence). Trimming shortened V by 4 bases and J by 2 bases, and 6 bases separated the two germline ends. This chain's CDR3 is CAWNRGNQPQHF. CDR3 bases: TGTGCCTGGAACAGGGGCAATCAGCCCCAGCATTTT.

This clonotype was detected a few times. The chain recombines TRBV5-5 with TRBJ1-6; 7 bases line up with TRBD1. This CDR3 is 16 amino acids long. Germline V gene sequence: CDR1 SGHKS, CDR2 YYEKEE (reference sequence). The trim removed 4 bases at V and 10 bases at J, leaving 14 bases unmatched. The CDR3 sequence is CASSGTAPGPTSPLHF. For the CDR3, the DNA is TGTGCCAGCAGCGGGACAGCCCCGGGGCCTACCTCACCCCTCCACTTT.

Ten or more counts support this clonotype. The CDR3 DNA reads TGCAGCGTCGCTCCTACAGGGAACGGCAATCAGCCCCAGCATTTT. Amino acid sequence: CSVAPTGNGNQPQHF. This rearrangement joins TRBV29-1 to TRBJ1-5; maybe TRBD1 (6 bases). Germline assignment: CDR1 SQVTM and CDR2 ANQGSEA. V was clipped by 6 bases and J by 2 bases, with 17 bases between them. The CDR3 runs 15 residues.

This clonotype has at least ten counts. The V and J genes are TRBV20-1 and TRBJ1-5; D is possibly TRBD1 (6 bases). Per the germline V gene, CDR1 is DFQATT and CDR2 is SNEGSKA (reference sequence). The CDR3 is 17 amino acids. V lost 6 bases and J 0 bases, leaving 21 bases between the germline ends. CDR3 coding DNA: TGCAGTGCCCAATCTACAGGGAGCCGCTATAGCAATCAGCCCCAGCATTTT. This sequence encodes CSAQSTGSRYSNQPQHF.

This clonotype was seen a handful of times. The gene calls are TRBV2 and TRBJ2-1, with D perhaps TRBD2 (5 bases). The CDR3 loop spans 12 amino acids. The germline gives CDR1 SNHLY, CDR2 FYNNEI. Trimming took off 8 bases at V and 2 bases at J, with 7 bases between the two ends. This CDR3 is CASGRTYNEQFF. Written as DNA, the CDR3 is TGTGCCAGCGGGAGAACCTACAATGAGCAGTTCTTC. The variable domain in full, completed from reference TRBV2 and TRBJ2-1, reads EPEVTQTPSHQVTQMGQEVILRCVPISNHLYFYWYRQILGQKVEFLVSFYNNEISEKSEIFDDQFSVERPDGSNFTLKIRSTKLEDSAMYFCASGRTYNEQFFGPGTRLTVL.

This clonotype was counted a single time. V gene TRBV5-6 combines with J gene TRBJ2-3, with TRBD1 matching over 8 bases. Germline V gene sequence: CDR1 SGHDT, CDR2 YYEEEE. This CDR3 is 14 amino acids long. J was trimmed by 6 bases and V by 1 base; bases with no gene match: 4. CDR3 sequence (DNA): TGTGCCAGCAGCTTGTTCGACAGGGGTGATACGCAGTATTTT. Protein sequence: CASSLFDRGDTQYF. The whole variable domain, remainder taken from reference TRBV5-6 and TRBJ2-3, is DAGVTQSPTHLIKTRGQQVTLRCSPKSGHDTVSWYQQALGQGPQFIFQYYEEEERQRGNFPDRFSGHQFPNYSSELNVNALLLGDSALYLCASSLFDRGDTQYFGPGTRLTVL.

This clonotype has a count of ten or more. The chain combines TRBV27 with TRBJ2-7; D is undetermined. V was clipped by 10 bases and J by 0 bases, with 13 bases between them. The CDR3 consists of 13 residues. The germline V gene encodes CDR1 MNHEY and CDR2 SMNVEV (reference sequence). CDR3 in DNA: TGTGCCACCTGTGGGGTCAGCTCCTACGAGCAGTACTTC. Translating gives CATCGVSSYEQYF.

This clonotype has a count of ten or more. CDR3: CASLGQGGAPLHF. The CDR3 nucleotides read TGTGCCAGCCTGGGACAGGGAGGTGCACCCCTCCACTTT. The rearrangement links TRBV12-3 or TRBV12-4 to TRBJ1-6, with 9 bases lining up with TRBD1. V dropped 8 bases and J dropped 11; count of bases not matched to a gene: 7. The CDR3 is 13 residues long.

This clonotype was counted between two and nine times. V usage is TRBV12-3 or TRBV12-4 and J usage is TRBJ2-2, with a possible D match to TRBD2 (5 bases). Trimming cost V 4 bases and J 2 bases, with 11 bases left between them. CDR3 length equals 15 residues. CDR3 sequence (DNA): TGTGCCAGCAGTTCGAGGGCCGGCAACACCGGGGAGCTGTTTTTT. The encoded protein is CASSSRAGNTGELFF.